This T cell receptor (beta chain) is drawn from a study of blood T cell repertoires in COVID-19. V shed 5 bases, J shed 3 bases, and the junction held 3 bases outside the gene matches. The CDR3 has 16 residues. CDR1 is SGHVS and CDR2 is FQNEAQ in the germline V gene. Repertoires were generated with immunoSEQ multiplex PCR, while TCRdb's copy carries only in-frame clones and drops some. The repertoire holds fewer than 200,000 clones, with roughly 85% as singletons. This clonotype originated in a woman in her 70s in a cohort exposed to, infected with or recovered from COVID-19 (not recorded which). This chain joins TRBV7-8 and TRBJ2-1; 14 bases fit TRBD2. The sequencing sample was made of PBMCs or T cells enriched from blood (not recorded which). CDR3 sequence reads: CASSLGLAGGYNEQFF. DNA for the CDR3: TGTGCCAGCAGCCTCGGACTAGCGGGAGGCTACAATGAGCAGTTCTTC.